The present entry profiles one T cell receptor beta chain with its context. Its cognate antigen is unknown. The time point here: pre-sensitization, week 0. Treatment specified: therapeutic diphenylcyclopropenone sensitization with weekly scalp DPC. These data are taken from a study of human T cells and chemical hapten exposure. As for the study in general: The upper back received 0.01% DPC by patch testing, with results read at 6 days. Minor volume differences among pooled libraries chiefly drove per-sample TCR yield variation. Findings and limits, study-wide: Donor immune responses may differ from healthy people's, since all donors had alopecia.

This CDR3 has 12 amino acids. Germline CDR1 reads SQVTM; CDR2 reads ANQGSEA. Trimming removed 8 bases from V and 2 bases from J; junction bases left unmatched: 5. Original processing methods: TCRs per sample had a median of approximately 88,000 and ranged from roughly 20,000 to 690,600. TCRdb called the RACE reads again in MiXCR, with one record for every CDR3 protein. These V and J calls are TCRdb output, not the study's own analysis. The repertoire has about 260,000 distinct CDR3 sequences, approximately 8.4% of them found once; the top ten carry over 2%. J is TRBJ2-7 and V is TRBV29-1; TRBD1 matches 8 bases. This TCR was sampled from a woman aged 40 to 50 with alopecia areata. Some clones in this sample may be carry-over from other donors' samples. The specimen was whole blood, collected in connection with sensitization to the hapten diphenylcyclopropenone (DPC). The CDR3 sequence is CSYGTGTYEQYF. In DNA form, the CDR3 reads TGCAGCTATGGGACAGGAACCTACGAGCAGTACTTC.